This TCR beta chain comes out of a study of cytomegalovirus exposure and HLA in healthy donors. Study findings and constraints: Most likely, a cluster of highly shared sequence variants arose as a sequencing artifact.

Use of 60 Vbeta and 13 Jbeta primers characterized the PCR. Repertoires were generated with immunoSEQ multiplex PCR, while TCRdb's copy carries only in-frame clones and drops some. Of more than 150,000 clones listed, around 82% are singletons. V gave up 1 base and J gave up 0 bases, with 7 bases separating them. The germline CDR1 and CDR2 sequences are SGHRS and YFSETQ. The CDR3 is 15 residues long. Regarding this clone: Its specificity is unknown.

The source material was PBMCs. This receptor was identified in a woman in her forties or fifties in good health and CMV-seropositive. This sequence joins TRBV5-1 and TRBJ2-2; D uncertain. The CDR3 loop reads CASSLRRPNTGELFF. In DNA form, the CDR3 reads TGCGCCAGCAGCTTGAGGAGACCGAACACCGGGGAGCTGTTTTTT.